This T cell receptor (beta chain) was observed in a study of blood T cell repertoires in COVID-19. Study at large: Acute and convalescent COVID-19 specimens originated in the United States, Italy and Spain. PBMCs, B-cell-depleted T cells, or T cells were the source of the cDNA or gDNA that made up the material.

Germline CDR1 reads LGHDT; CDR2 reads YNNKEL (reference sequence). V lost 4 bases and J lost 0, with 13 bases in between. The CDR3 sequence is 16 residues long. Original processing notes: Amplified reference gene primers provided the basis for estimating nucleated cell counts. Some clones are missing from TCRdb's copy, which holds only in-frame ones; the method was immunoSEQ multiplex PCR. V and J calls and clone size come straight from that table; D and trimming were deduced from the DNA. The sample yields 150,000 to 200,000 clones, 90% seen once. Sequenced material: peripheral blood. This TCR was recovered from a man between 50 and 59 years old with acute or convalescent COVID-19. The chain uses TRBV3-1 (or the pseudogene TRBV3-2) and TRBJ1-3, with D perhaps TRBD1 (6 bases). CDR3 amino acids: CASSPPRGSSGNTIYF. Written as DNA, the CDR3 is TGTGCCAGCAGCCCCCCAAGGGGGAGCTCTGGAAACACCATATATTTT.